Included here is one T cell receptor beta chain sequence, with context. Donors were drawn from the 120-subject validation cohort, separate from the roughly 610-subject first cohort. This specimen comes from a study of cytomegalovirus exposure and HLA in healthy donors. The method was immunoSEQ multiplex PCR; TCRdb's version includes in-frame clones alone and lacks a portion of them. Found here are tens of thousands of clones, roughly 93% of them singletons; the top ten hold 3.6%. Trimming removed 6 bases from V and 0 bases from J, with 15 bases in between. CDR1 and CDR2 (germline): SNHLY, FYNNEI. CDR3 length: 15 residues.

The receptor was isolated from a woman in her twenties or thirties in good health and CMV-seronegative. The chain carries TRBV2 and TRBJ2-7, with D tentatively TRBD1 (5 bases). The sequenced material came from PBMCs. Here the CDR3 reads CASRGRGPLSYEQYF. The CDR3 DNA follows: TGTGCCAGCAGGGGGCGAGGACCGCTCTCCTACGAGCAGTACTTC.